The rows below give T cell receptor beta chains drawn from one sample of a study of CD8+ T cells in alopecia areata. TCRdb's copy holds only in-frame clones and misses some; the assay was immunoSEQ multiplex PCR. The sample has 9,500 to 15,000 clones; roughly 50% are singletons. Input material: skin. The receptors originated from a human donor with alopecia areata. CDR3s include the opening cysteine and the closing phenylalanine or tryptophan. D genes are given only for firm matches. For some rows the clone size is stated as once, few or many, or as a class when expanded; others skip it.

J gene,clone size,V gene,D gene,CDR3 DNA,CDR3 protein
TRBJ2-7,.,TRBV7-3,.,TGTGCCAGCAGCCTGGACGGAGGACCCTACGAGCAGTACTTC,CASSLDGGPYEQYF
TRBJ2-4,.,TRBV28,.,TGTGCCAGCAGCCCTGTCGGGGGGCGGAACATTCAGTACTTC,CASSPVGGRNIQYF
TRBJ2-5,.,TRBV18,TRBD1,TGTGCCAGCTCACCAGGGGACAGGGGGGAGCAGTACTTC,CASSPGDRGEQYF
TRBJ2-7,.,TRBV11-2,TRBD2,TGTGCCAGCAGCTTAGGTAGCGGGCCCATGGTGCAGTACTTC,CASSLGSGPMVQYF
TRBJ1-1,.,TRBV6-5,TRBD1,TGTGCCAGCAACCCAGGGGGGCTCGCCACTGAAGCTTTCTTT,CASNPGGLATEAFF
TRBJ2-1,.,TRBV14,TRBD2,TGTGCCAGCAGCCCTACTAGCGGGGGGGCCATAATGAATGAGCAGTTCTTC,CASSPTSGGAIMNEQFF
TRBJ2-5,large,TRBV5-1,TRBD1,TGCGCCAGCAGCTTCTCGGACAGGGGAGCGGAGACCCAGTACTTC,CASSFSDRGAETQYF
TRBJ1-4,few,TRBV18,.,TGTGCCAGCTCACCCGAACGGACAGATGTAAAACTGTTTTTT,CASSPERTDVKLFF
TRBJ1-1,.,TRBV28,TRBD1,TGTGCCAGCAGATCCGAGACAGGGAGCGGTACTGAAGCTTTCTTT,CASRSETGSGTEAFF
TRBJ2-7,.,TRBV7-2,.,TGTGCCAGCAGCTTAGAACAGGGTCAGTACTTC,CASSLEQGQYF
TRBJ2-5,.,TRBV5-4,TRBD1,TGTGCCAGCAGCTCCAAACAGGGGAGAGAGACCCAGTACTTC,CASSSKQGRETQYF
TRBJ2-5,few,TRBV29-1,.,TGCAGCGTTGAAGCAAGGGACCCTCTCCGTGGAAACTCGAAAGAGACCCAGTACTTC,CSVEARDPLRGNSKETQYF
TRBJ2-1,few,TRBV5-1,.,TGCGCCAGCAGCTTGGGGGGGGCCGAGAATGAGCAGTTCTTC,CASSLGGAENEQFF
TRBJ2-2,.,TRBV6-1,TRBD1,TGTGCCAGCAGGACAGGGTTGAACACCGGGGAGCTGTTTTTT,CASRTGLNTGELFF
TRBJ2-7,.,TRBV20-1,.,TGCAGTGAAGTATCCTACGAGCAGTACTTC,CSEVSYEQYF
TRBJ1-4,.,TRBV29-1,.,TGCAGCGTGGGAGAGGAAAAACTGTTTTTT,CSVGEEKLFF
TRBJ2-7,.,TRBV28,TRBD2,TGTGCCAGCAAAACCGGGGGGGGCCACGAGCAGTACTTC,CASKTGGGHEQYF
TRBJ2-6,.,TRBV10-2,.,TGCGCCAGCGTGGGAGCGACTGAGGGGGCCAACGTCCTGACTTTC,CASVGATEGANVLTF
TRBJ2-5,.,TRBV11-3,TRBD1,TGTGCCAGCAGCACACAGGGGGCGGAGACCCAGTACTTC,CASSTQGAETQYF
TRBJ2-2,medium-sized,TRBV7-8,.,TGTGCCAGCAGCTTAGTTAGCGCGAACACCGGGGAGCTGTTTTTT,CASSLVSANTGELFF
TRBJ2-7,.,TRBV2,.,TGTGCCAGCAGTGGACCTATGGACAGACCCTACGAGCAGTACTTC,CASSGPMDRPYEQYF
TRBJ2-7,few,TRBV5-5,TRBD1,TGTGCCAGCAGCCCCGGGACAGGGACCTACGAGCAGTACTTC,CASSPGTGTYEQYF
TRBJ2-3,.,TRBV27,TRBD2,TGTGCCGGCAGAGGTATAGCGGGTACTAGCACAGATACGCAGTATTTT,CAGRGIAGTSTDTQYF
TRBJ2-5,few,TRBV29-1,TRBD2,TGCAGCGTTGAAGATAAGGTGCAGGGAGGGCGAGAGACCCAGTACTTC,CSVEDKVQGGRETQYF
TRBJ2-7,few,TRBV5-1,.,TGCGCCAGCAGCTTGACACCTTCCTACGAGCAGTACTTC,CASSLTPSYEQYF
TRBJ2-7,.,TRBV5-6,.,TGTGCCAGCAGCGGGACCGGGTCCTCCTACGAGCAGTACTTC,CASSGTGSSYEQYF
TRBJ2-5,.,TRBV28,.,TGTGCCAGCAGTTCCCGGGCTTCGGAAGAGACCCAGTACTTC,CASSSRASEETQYF
TRBJ2-4,.,TRBV27,TRBD2,TGTGCCAGCAGTGTAGCGGGGGGAGTAGCCAAAAACATTCAGTACTTC,CASSVAGGVAKNIQYF
TRBJ1-5,.,TRBV7-2,.,TGTGCCAGCAGCTTATGGACGGATAGCAATCAGCCCCAGCATTTT,CASSLWTDSNQPQHF